This T cell receptor (beta chain) appears in the sequencing data of a study of T cell clusters in autoimmune cytopenias. Study at large: The median distinct TRB clonotype count was a few thousand per sample, from a median approximately 51,000 reads. Study outcomes and limitations: Compared with active autoimmune hepatitis patients, healthy donors showed about 3-fold more exclusive TRB clusters. Clustering suggested that physiological T cell clusters were missing in primary autoimmune cytopenia patients.

The CDR3 is 15 residues long. The germline V gene has CDR1 DFQATT and CDR2 SNEGSKA (reference sequence). TRB rearrangements were amplified by touch-down multiplex PCR with mixed TRB-A/B primers. Following a re-call of the multiplex PCR reads, TCRdb has one entry per CDR3 protein and lacks DNA. Its table lists roughly 1,000 distinct CDR3 sequences. Notes on this clonotype: Its antigen remains unknown.

TRB was amplified from about 250 ng of peripheral blood genomic DNA per sample. The specimen was peripheral blood. This chain links TRBV20-1 with TRBJ2-7; without DNA, the TCRdb call of TRBD1 cannot be checked. The sequence was collected from a human donor with an autoimmune cytopenia or autoimmune hepatitis (not recorded which). The CDR3 is CSARAGGTGNYEQYF.